This TCR beta chain emerged from a study of blood T cell repertoires in COVID-19 (dated by TCRdb to the early 2020s). Looking at the study overall: Samples from collaborators originated in the United States, Italy and Spain and spanned both the acute and convalescent phases of COVID-19. The prospective study material was composed of cDNA or gDNA derived from T cells, B-cell-depleted T cells, or PBMCs. The dataset comprised deeply sampled blood TCRbeta repertoires from subjects exposed to, actively infected with, or recovered from COVID-19. The repertoires were released in a freely available public database intended as a resource for research on the immune response to SARS-CoV-2. The samples were drawn from two sources: the first 160 participants of the ongoing ImmuneRACE study, and 1,200 or so subjects contributed by 6 global collaborators. A de-identified subject ID, COVID-19 status, age in years and sex were almost always included in the sample metadata. Where HLA class I and class II types were available, the types were taken from metadata supplied by the sample provider, not from assay-based typing.

A second Seattle source provided samples from volunteer blood donors who had recovered from COVID-19. Each collaborating institution followed its own protocols to collect whole blood in K2EDTA tubes. For TCRbeta analysis, collaborator samples were shipped as frozen whole blood, as isolated PBMCs, or as DNA extracted from either sample type. Overall results and qualifications from the work: How much clinical and demographic metadata was included differed by source and by participant, and the metadata was provided uncurated.

TCRbeta CDR3 regions were amplified from genomic DNA using the immunoSEQ Assay, a bias-controlled multiplex PCR. The authors' analysis ran thus. The number of nucleated cells in each sample was estimated from the amplification of reference gene primers within the assay. Sequence reads were collapsed and filtered to measure the absolute abundance of every unique TCRbeta CDR3 rearrangement. For each sample, productive Simpson clonality was calculated by taking the square root of Simpson's diversity index across productive rearrangements. TCRdb took this table from immuneACCESS and kept in-frame rearrangements with V and J called. Such tables lack part of the clones; where checked against another copy, unresolved V genes explain under half of the gap, and the rest is unexplained. The V and J calls and clone size come from that table; D and trimming were worked out from the DNA. The sample table shows approximately 92,000 clones, and 60% to 85% are seen once. The top ten clones comprise roughly 8.6% of the sample.

With respect to this clone: What antigen it recognizes has not been identified. No per-base quality is available; no much larger clone lies one base away.

Source material: peripheral blood. The receptor comes from a man between 45 and 60 years old who had recovered from COVID-19.

The sequenced DNA: TGTGCCAGTAGTATAGTTGTTACAGGGGGCGGAATTGGATCTAATGAAAAACTGTTTTTT. Its translation is CASSIVVTGGGIGSNEKLFF. The sequence is built from TRBV19 and TRBJ1-4; the central 9 bases match TRBD1. The CDR3 goes from the cysteine to the phenylalanine over 20 residues. Solely the CDR3 DNA is kept, with 60 bases framed from the first base. CDR1 LNHDA and CDR2 SQIVND were looked up in the germline V gene (reference sequence). The junction shows trimming of 1 base on V and 3 bases on J, and the gene matches do not reach 15 bases of it.